These 8 T cell receptor beta chains originate from one sample sequenced in a study of cytomegalovirus exposure and HLA in healthy donors. Primers for the PCR totalled 60 Vbeta and 13 Jbeta. Clones were read by immunoSEQ multiplex PCR, and TCRdb kept only the in-frame ones, dropping some. The table includes over 100,000 clones, 75% to 80% detected once. Specimen: PBMCs. These receptor sequences come from a man in his fifties or sixties in good health and CMV-seropositive.

This chain connects TRBV20-1 to TRBJ1-2, with D hard to call. Germline-derived CDR1 and CDR2 are DFQATT and SNEGSKA (reference sequence). The CDR3 contains 11 residues. V lost 1 base and J 7 bases, leaving 7 bases between the germline ends. The CDR3 coding sequence is TGCAGTGCTAGAGCGAGGGTTGGCTACACCTTC. Its translation is CSARARVGYTF.

This clone was picked up a small number of times. The rearrangement uses TRBV7-2 and TRBJ2-7; tentatively, D is TRBD1 (5 bases). V gave up 5 bases and J gave up 5 bases, with 13 bases separating them. CDR1 is SGHTA and CDR2 is FQGNSA in the germline V gene. CDR3 length equals 13 residues. CDR3 coding DNA: TGTGCCAGCAGCCCCGACAGCATCCACGAGCAGTACTTC. It yields the protein CASSPDSIHEQYF.

This sequence joins TRBV5-1 and TRBJ1-4, with D possibly being TRBD1 (5 bases). The germline CDR1 and CDR2 sequences are SGHRS and YFSETQ. Deletions cut 5 bases from V and 5 bases from J, with 16 bases between. The CDR3 is 15 residues long. The chain's CDR3 is CASRLAGRPNEKLFF. The CDR3 DNA reads as TGCGCCAGCAGACTAGCGGGACGGCCGAATGAAAAACTGTTTTTT.

This clone is a singleton in its sample. This rearrangement joins TRBV18 to TRBJ1-2; 7 nucleotides agree with TRBD1. Germline CDR1 KGHSH, CDR2 LQKENI. V trimming: 0 bases; J trimming: 8 bases; junction bases outside the gene matches: 12. The CDR3 runs 16 residues. The CDR3 protein is CASSPPGQRGSKGYTF. Here the CDR3 DNA reads TGTGCCAGCTCACCACCGGGACAGAGGGGGTCGAAAGGCTACACCTTC.

The chain recombines TRBV9 with TRBJ2-5; 13 bases are shared with TRBD2. From germline, CDR1 is SGDLS and CDR2 YYNGEE. The CDR3 runs 16 residues. Trimming removed 4 bases from V and 4 bases from J; junction bases left unmatched: 7. CDR3 sequence: CASSNPRLAGGETQYF. In nucleotides, the CDR3 is TGTGCCAGCAGCAATCCTCGACTAGCGGGGGGAGAGACCCAGTACTTC.

The chain links TRBV30 to TRBJ2-7; possibly TRBD1 for D (6 bases). The CDR3 length is 12 residues. Germline V gives CDR1 GTSNPN, CDR2 SVGIG (reference sequence). V lost 6 bases to trimming and J lost 1 base, with 10 bases between them. The CDR3 nucleotides are TGTGCCTGCCTTGGACAGTCCTACGAGCAGTACTTC. Protein product: CACLGQSYEQYF.

The chain joins TRBV5-5 to TRBJ2-7; D is ambiguous. Trimming shortened V by 3 bases and J by 3 bases, and 4 bases separated the two germline ends. Per the germline V gene, CDR1 is SGHKS and CDR2 is YYEKEE (reference sequence). CDR3 size: 11 residues. As DNA, the CDR3 is TGTGCCAGCAGCTCCCGCTACGAGCAGTACTTC. Its protein product is CASSSRYEQYF.

The DNA of the CDR3 is TGTGCCAGCAGTTACAGGGGTGACACCGGGGAGCTGTTTTTT. Its translation is CASSYRGDTGELFF. The chain has TRBV6-6 and TRBJ2-2, with D possibly being TRBD1 (5 bases). The CDR3 has 14 residues. V was pared by 2 bases and J by 3 bases, with 7 bases between. The V gene's germline CDR1 is MNHNY and CDR2 SVGAGI (reference sequence).